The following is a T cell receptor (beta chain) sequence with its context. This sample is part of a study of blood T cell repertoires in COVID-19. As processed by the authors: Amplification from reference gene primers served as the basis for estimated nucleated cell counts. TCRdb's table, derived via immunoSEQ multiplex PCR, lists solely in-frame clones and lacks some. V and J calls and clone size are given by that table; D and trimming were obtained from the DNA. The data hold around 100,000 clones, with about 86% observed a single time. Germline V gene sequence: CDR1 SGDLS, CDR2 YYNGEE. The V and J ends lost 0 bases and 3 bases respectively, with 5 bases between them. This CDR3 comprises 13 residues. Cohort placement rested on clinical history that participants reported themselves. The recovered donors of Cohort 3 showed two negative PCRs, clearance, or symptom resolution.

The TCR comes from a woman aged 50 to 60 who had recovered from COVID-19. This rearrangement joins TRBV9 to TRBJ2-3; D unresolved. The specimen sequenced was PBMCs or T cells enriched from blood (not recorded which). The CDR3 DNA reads TGTGCCAGCAGCGTAGACCTAACAGATACGCAGTATTTT. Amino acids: CASSVDLTDTQYF.